The 9 T cell receptor beta chains below come from one sample, sequenced in a study of preoperative IRX-2 immunotherapy in early breast cancer. Assay: immunoSEQ multiplex PCR; the TCRdb copy retains only in-frame clones and omits some. Among 23,000 or so clones listed, around 89% were seen once. The treatment is: preoperative locoregional IRX-2 cytokine immunotherapy. Sample: tumor tissue, taken after IRX-2 immunotherapy. All receptors derive from a human donor with breast cancer.

This chain connects TRBV5-4 to TRBJ2-1; TRBD2 is a possible D gene (6 bases). The length of the CDR3 is 15 residues. Trimming left V 5 bases short and J 4 bases short, with 16 bases between. CDR1 SGHNT and CDR2 YYREEE come from the germline V gene (reference sequence). The CDR3 here is CASSSASAVYNEQFF. CDR3 DNA: TGTGCCAGCAGTTCTGCTAGCGCTGTATACAATGAGCAGTTCTTC. The complete variable domain, with remaining parts taken from reference TRBV5-4 and TRBJ2-1, reads ETGVTQSPTHLIKTRGQQVTLRCSSQSGHNTVSWYQQALGQGPQFIFQYYREEENGRGNFPPRFSGLQFPNYSSELNVNALELDDSALYLCASSSASAVYNEQFFGPGTRLTVL.

The chain carries TRBV5-1 and TRBJ2-5; D possibly corresponds to TRBD1 (5 bases). CDR1 and CDR2 from the germline V gene are SGHRS and YFSETQ. Trimming took off 4 bases at V and 5 bases at J, with 15 bases between the two ends. CDR3 length equals 14 residues. CDR3 protein: CASSLPRVGETQYF. In DNA form, the CDR3 reads TGCGCCAGCAGCCTGCCCAGGGTCGGGGAGACCCAGTACTTC. Complete variable domain (other parts from reference TRBV5-1 and TRBJ2-5): KAGVTQTPRYLIKTRGQQVTLSCSPISGHRSVSWYQQTPGQGLQFLFEYFSETQRNKGNFPGRFSGRQFSNSRSEMNVSTLELGDSALYLCASSLPRVGETQYFGPGTRLLVL.

This clone was recorded only once. The V call is TRBV29-1, the J call TRBJ1-2; possible D gene TRBD1, 5 bases. The V and J ends lost 7 bases and 2 bases respectively, with 17 bases between them. Germline V gene sequence: CDR1 SQVTM, CDR2 ANQGSEA. The CDR3 totals 14 residues. The CDR3 sequence: CSASRRGKNYGYTF. The DNA for the CDR3 is TGCAGCGCCAGTCGCCGGGGGAAAAACTATGGCTACACCTTC.

The chain joins TRBV19 to TRBJ1-2; no definite D call. The germline gives CDR1 LNHDA, CDR2 SQIVND (reference sequence). The CDR3 contains 14 residues. The ends were cut back, 3 bases at V and 4 bases at J, with 12 bases in the middle. The CDR3 here is CASSIGEGGYGYTF. The CDR3 coding sequence is TGTGCCAGTAGTATCGGGGAGGGCGGCTATGGCTACACCTTC.

The CDR3 protein is CASSYHQGYQPQHF. CDR3 DNA: TGTGCCAGCAGTTACCATCAGGGGTATCAGCCCCAGCATTTT. The V and J genes are TRBV6-5 and TRBJ1-5; tentative D call: TRBD1 (6 bases). In germline, CDR1 is MNHEY, CDR2 SVGAGI. V dropped 2 bases and J dropped 5 bases, with 10 bases sitting between them. This CDR3 comprises 14 residues.

This sequence joins TRBV5-1 and TRBJ2-3; 10 positions agree with TRBD2. Trimming cost V 3 bases and J 0 bases; bases outside gene matches: 4. This CDR3 has 16 residues. From germline, CDR1 is SGHRS and CDR2 YFSETQ. The CDR3 nucleotides are TGCGCCAGCAGCTCAGGACTAGCGGTTAGCACAGATACGCAGTATTTT. It specifies CASSSGLAVSTDTQYF.

CDR3 region: CASSVGPGMRNEQFF. CDR3 in DNA: TGTGCCAGCAGCGTAGGTCCAGGGATGAGAAATGAGCAGTTCTTC. The rearrangement joins TRBV9 to TRBJ2-1, with D tentatively TRBD1 (5 bases). Germline CDR1 SGDLS, CDR2 YYNGEE. V dropped 0 bases and J dropped 7 bases, with 14 bases sitting between them. The CDR3 consists of 15 residues.

The chain combines TRBV6-1 with TRBJ2-3; D is ambiguous. Germline V gene sequence: CDR1 MNHNS, CDR2 SASEGT. The CDR3 is 16 amino acids. V was shortened by 2 bases and J by 2 bases, with 14 bases between the two germline ends. CDR3 loop: CASSERELSYTDTQYF. In DNA form, the CDR3 reads TGTGCCAGCAGTGAAAGAGAACTAAGCTACACAGATACGCAGTATTTT.

The chain is built from TRBV6-6 and TRBJ2-7, with 10 positions matching TRBD2. The CDR3 length is 11 residues. V gave up 10 bases and J gave up 7 bases; unmatched junction bases: 4. In germline, CDR1 is MNHNY, CDR2 SVGAGI (reference sequence). The CDR3 bases are TGTGCCACCCGACTAGCGGGTGAGCAGTACTTC. It specifies CATRLAGEQYF.